The entry that follows covers one T cell receptor beta chain sequence. Germline V gene sequence: CDR1 MDHEN, CDR2 SYDVKM. Trimming at V came to 4 bases and at J to 4 bases, leaving 7 bases not matched to a gene. The length of the CDR3 is 15 residues. Single viable CD3+CD4+CD8-CD45RO+ cells were sorted as the memory CD4+ T cells. Using immunoSEQ multiplex PCR, the repertoire was profiled, and TCRdb retains in-frame clones only, with some absent. The repertoire holds 40,000 to 55,000 clones, about 73% seen once, with around 0.67% in the top ten. This record belongs to a study of memory CD4+ T cells and cytomegalovirus serostatus. Study-level information: Donors were healthy Belgian adults, several CMV seropositive and about two dozen seronegative.

The TCR originated in an adult in good health and CMV-seronegative. Sample: memory CD4+ T cells from blood. V usage is TRBV28 and J usage is TRBJ2-3; 8 bases align to TRBD1. This CDR3 is CASSSAWTGPDTQYF. In nucleotides, the CDR3 is TGTGCCAGCAGTTCGGCGTGGACAGGGCCAGATACGCAGTATTTT.